The sequence of this T cell receptor beta chain was determined in a study of cytomegalovirus exposure and HLA in healthy donors. Study-level findings and limits: Presence/absence analyses assumed roughly uniform sequencing depth across donors. Later on, an analysis found that several of the most significant clusters appeared to be linked to common viral pathogens, which included parvovirus B19. Several V segments, TRBV6-2 and TRBV6-3 among them, could not be told apart and were dropped.

With 0 bases clipped from V and 6 bases from J, the junction kept 4 bases outside the gene matches. The CDR3 has 14 residues. Germline CDR1 SGHDT, CDR2 YYEEEE. This clone came up once. Its specificity is unknown. The PCR made use of 60 Vbeta and 13 Jbeta primers. Produced via immunoSEQ multiplex PCR; TCRdb's table is partial and in-frame only. This table holds approximately 200,000 clones, roughly 79% found once. The sequenced sample was PBMCs. The chain links TRBV5-6 to TRBJ1-2, with 8 bases identical to TRBD1. The TCR comes from a man aged 25-45 years in good health and CMV-seronegative. In DNA form, the CDR3 reads TGTGCCAGCAGCTTGGCTCAGGGGGCGGATGGCTACACCTTC. It encodes CASSLAQGADGYTF.